A single sample is the source of the 17 T cell receptor beta chains below, sequenced in a study of blood T cell repertoires in COVID-19. Profiling relied on immunoSEQ multiplex PCR, and the TCRdb table lists in-frame clones only, not all of them. The table has around 140,000 clones, around 87% seen once. The specimen sequenced was peripheral blood. Every receptor here comes from a woman between 45 and 60 years old with active or convalescent COVID-19.

The chain employs TRBV7-2 and TRBJ1-6, with D uncertain. V lost 4 bases, J lost 10 bases, and 20 bases lay in between. The germline V gene encodes CDR1 SGHTA and CDR2 FQGNSA. CDR3 size: 16 residues. CDR3 sequence (DNA): TGTGCCAGCAGCTCGCCCGGGAGGGTCTCCCACTCACCCCTCCACTTT. It codes for CASSSPGRVSHSPLHF.

V gene TRBV4-2 combines with J gene TRBJ1-4; 9 nucleotides line up with TRBD1. This CDR3 is built from 15 residues. V shed 4 bases and J 8 bases; nucleotides not matched to a gene: 8. Germline CDR1 is LGHNA and CDR2 is YNFKEQ. CDR3 sequence (DNA): TGTGCCAGCAGCCGGAGGACAGGGGAAAGCGAAAAACTGTTTTTT. Translation gives CASSRRTGESEKLFF.

V gene TRBV5-1 combines with J gene TRBJ1-4, with 8 bases aligning to TRBD1. Trimming took 5 bases from V and 4 from J; bases not matched to a gene: 16. This CDR3 is 18 amino acids long. Germline V gene lookup returns CDR1 SGHRS and CDR2 YFSETQ. The CDR3 reads CASRRTRGLLNLNEKLFF. As DNA, the CDR3 is TGCGCCAGCAGGCGTACCAGGGGGCTACTTAATCTTAATGAAAAACTGTTTTTT.

The chain combines TRBV5-1 with TRBJ1-1; possibly TRBD1 for D (5 bases). Germline CDR1 SGHRS, CDR2 YFSETQ. Trimming shortened V by 0 bases and J by 4 bases, and 10 bases separated the two germline ends. The CDR3 is made up of 14 amino acids. The CDR3, as DNA: TGCGCCAGCAGCTTGGCAGGGATTCCCACTGAAGCTTTCTTT. Protein sequence: CASSLAGIPTEAFF.

This chain connects TRBV12-3 or TRBV12-4 to TRBJ1-4; the D is unclear. This CDR3 has 13 amino acids. Deletions cut 5 bases from V and 10 bases from J, with 14 bases between. The CDR3 DNA sequence: TGTGCCAGCAGTCCAAGGATTGGAGGAAAACTGTTTTTT. Translating it yields CASSPRIGGKLFF.

V and J are TRBV7-9 and TRBJ2-3, with D maybe TRBD1 (5 bases). The length of the CDR3 is 16 residues. Germline V gene lookup returns CDR1 SEHNR and CDR2 FQNEAQ (reference sequence). V was pared by 5 bases and J by 2 bases, with 17 bases between. This chain's CDR3 is CASSPLIRVSTDTQYF. The CDR3 DNA reads as TGTGCCAGCAGCCCTCTGATCAGGGTTTCCACAGATACGCAGTATTTT. Drawing the rest from reference TRBV7-9 and TRBJ2-3, the complete variable domain is DTGVSQNPRHKITKRGQNVTFRCDPISEHNRLYWYRQTLGQGPEFLTYFQNEAQLEKSRLLSDRFSAERPKGSFSTLEIQRTEQGDSAMYLCASSPLIRVSTDTQYFGPGTRLTVL.

This chain joins TRBV5-1 and TRBJ1-2; D is uncertain. V was trimmed by 4 bases and J by 7 bases, leaving 17 bases between them. The CDR3 consists of 14 residues. Germline CDR1 reads SGHRS; CDR2 reads YFSETQ. DNA of the CDR3: TGCGCCAGCAGCATCAGGCCCCAAGAGGGTGGCTACACCTTC. Encoded protein: CASSIRPQEGGYTF.

The chain joins TRBV14 to TRBJ1-5, with D hard to call. The CDR3 runs to 14 residues. CDR1 and CDR2 from the germline V gene are SGHDN and FVKESK. Trimming left V 3 bases short and J 6 bases short, with 12 bases between. The CDR3 sequence: CASSQAGWGQPQHF. As DNA, the CDR3 is TGTGCCAGCAGCCAGGCGGGGTGGGGTCAGCCCCAGCATTTT.

Note on this clone: Other DNA sequences in this specimen translate into the identical CDR3. The gene calls are TRBV18 and TRBJ1-3; D is uncertain. The V end lost 3 bases, the J end lost 10 bases, and 19 bases lay between the germline ends. Germline lookup yields CDR1 KGHSH and CDR2 LQKENI. The CDR3 totals 15 residues. The CDR3 sequence is CASSPFIQRSGTIYF. The CDR3 DNA reads TGTGCCAGCTCACCTTTTATCCAGCGGAGTGGTACCATATATTTT.

The gene calls are TRBV19 and TRBJ2-7; TRBD2 matches 11 bases. Germline V gene lookup returns CDR1 LNHDA and CDR2 SQIVND (reference sequence). V shed 10 bases and J 1 base; nucleotides not matched to a gene: 3. The CDR3 runs 13 residues. This CDR3 is CAIPSGGSYEQYF. The CDR3 nucleotides read TGTGCCATTCCTAGCGGGGGGTCCTACGAGCAGTACTTC.

The chain carries TRBV7-9 and TRBJ2-4; D gene unclear. Between the trimmed V and J ends, which lost 0 bases and 6 bases, there was a span of 9 bases. The CDR3 totals 14 residues. Per the germline V gene, CDR1 is SEHNR and CDR2 is FQNEAQ (reference sequence). In DNA form, the CDR3 reads TGTGCCAGCAGCTTAGCGCGAGGAGTAAACATTCAGTACTTC. It translates to CASSLARGVNIQYF.

This chain links TRBV28 with TRBJ1-6, with D perhaps matching TRBD1 (5 bases). CDR1 is MDHEN, CDR2 SYDVKM, per germline. Deletions cut 2 bases from V and 5 bases from J, with 10 bases between. This CDR3 region has 15 residues. CDR3 nucleotide sequence: TGTGCCAGCAGTTTAATTGTACAGGATAATTCACCCCTCCACTTT. Protein sequence: CASSLIVQDNSPLHF.

This chain connects TRBV7-2 to TRBJ1-5; D call uncertain. Germline V lookup: CDR1 SGHTA, CDR2 FQGNSA. Trimming pared 3 bases from V and 5 bases from J, leaving 8 bases between. The CDR3 runs 13 residues. The CDR3 DNA follows: TGTGCCAGCAGCTTTTCAGCGGATCAGCCCCAGCATTTT. As protein: CASSFSADQPQHF. Supplemented by reference TRBV7-2 and TRBJ1-5, the full variable domain reads GAGVSQSPSNKVTEKGKDVELRCDPISGHTALYWYRQSLGQGLEFLIYFQGNSAPDKSGLPSDRFSAERTGGSVSTLTIQRTQQEDSAVYLCASSFSADQPQHFGDGTRLSIL.

In this sample, this clone turned up once. This chain connects TRBV27 to TRBJ1-1; D unresolved. Trimming cost V 3 bases and J 1 base, with 9 bases left between them. The CDR3 length is 14 residues. Germline assignment: CDR1 MNHEY and CDR2 SMNVEV (reference sequence). In DNA form, the CDR3 reads TGTGCCAGCAGTTTGGAGGGTTCGAACACTGAAGCTTTCTTT. This translates into CASSLEGSNTEAFF.

This chain joins TRBV12-3 or TRBV12-4 and TRBJ1-1, with no clear D. The CDR3 length is 11 residues. Trimming left V 5 bases short and J 2 bases short, with 3 bases between. CDR3 protein: CASSRNTEAFF. The CDR3 DNA follows: TGTGCCAGCAGTCGTAACACTGAAGCTTTCTTT.

The chain couples TRBV11-2 to TRBJ2-3; 9 positions agree with TRBD2. V lost 5 bases to trimming and J lost 3 bases; unmatched junction nucleotides: 9. This CDR3 has 16 residues. The germline gives CDR1 SGHAT, CDR2 FQNNGV. The CDR3 protein is CASSQDAGGHTDTQYF. Here the CDR3 DNA reads TGTGCCAGCAGCCAGGACGCGGGAGGGCATACAGATACGCAGTATTTT.

The chain has TRBV7-2 and TRBJ2-2; TRBD2 matches 11 bases. The J segment lost 0 bases and the V segment lost 1 base, leaving 4 bases of the junction unmatched. The germline V gene has CDR1 SGHTA and CDR2 FQGNSA. CDR3 length: 18 residues. The CDR3 region has the DNA TGTGCCAGCAGCTTAGTTGGACTAGCGGGTTCGAACACCGGGGAGCTGTTTTTT. Protein: CASSLVGLAGSNTGELFF.